The sequence of this TCR beta chain was determined in a study of T cell repertoires in cytomegalovirus infection (dated by TCRdb to about 2019). For context, the study as a whole: Recently identified HLA-C-restricted CMV epitopes, whose presentation resists viral immunomodulation, were targeted by peptide stimulations together with well-studied HLA-B-restricted epitopes. Donor HLA type was relevant to the analysis, as public TCR beta signatures indicated carriage of CMV infection together with the matching HLA type.

Study-wide findings and limitations: In both this cohort and an independent cohort of more than 350 donors, the cumulative frequency of public TCR beta family members distinguished carriers of CMV infection plus the relevant HLA type. In the ex vivo response, HLA-C-restricted CMV-specific TCR beta clonotypes were dominant, and in two of eight donors the single most frequent clonotype came from this HLA-C-restricted group.

The treatment or condition label, as the study defines it: in vitro stimulation with specific CMV peptide epitopes to enrich CMV-specific T cells. On this clonotype itself: The specificity of this receptor is unknown. One base away there is no much larger clone; base qualities are not given.

Reading the germline V gene gives CDR1 SNHLY and CDR2 FYNNEI. Its CDR3 holds 15 amino acids, cysteine through phenylalanine. Just the 45-base CDR3 DNA is kept, in frame starting at base 1. The junction carries 7 bases between V and J, which are trimmed by 0 bases and 1 base respectively. Sequencing used an Illumina HiSeq 1500. Using fastp at Q25 and MiXCR, TCRdb reprocessed the public reads and kept productive beta chains. Rows with one shared CDR3 protein collapse into an entry with the most common genes and DNA. The sample table holds some 900,000 distinct CDR3 sequences, of which 30% to 35% were seen once. The leading ten clones occupy 12% of the sample.

The source is a human donor in good health (CMV status not recorded). Some clones in this sample may be carry-over from other donors' samples. The chain uses TRBV2 and TRBJ1-5, with the D gene not clear enough to name. The material sequenced was cultured CD8+ T cells from PBMCs, taken from culture after CMV antigen stimulation. The CDR3 region: CASSEATDSNQPQHF. The nucleotide sequence reads TGTGCCAGCAGTGAAGCCACAGACAGCAATCAGCCCCAGCATTTT.